This TCR beta chain emerged from a study of cytotoxic CD8 clonotypes in ibrutinib-treated CLL. Generated by immunoSEQ multiplex PCR, the TCRdb table keeps only in-frame clones and is missing some. Among 250,000 to 350,000 clones listed, around 77% were seen once. Findings and limits, study-wide: Baseline values of clonality outstripped age-matched healthy donors and followed circulating CD8+ T-cell counts. Public clonotypes were seen rarely and were contracted or stable on treatment.

Per the germline V gene, CDR1 is LNHNV and CDR2 is YYDKDF (reference sequence). The CDR3 length is 14 residues. Trimming removed 1 base at V and 3 bases at J, with 10 bases between. In the case of this clone: Its target is unknown.

The rearrangement links TRBV15 to TRBJ2-7; no definite D call. This receptor was identified in a human donor with chronic lymphocytic leukemia. This specimen was PBMCs, taken at disease progression, from a patient treated with ibrutinib. CDR3 bases: TGTGCCACCAGCAGAGTAGCAGGAATCTACGAGCAGTACTTC. Protein: CATSRVAGIYEQYF.